Detailed here is one T cell receptor (beta chain). Its matching antigen is unknown. This specimen comes from a study of identical twins. Study-level results: Zero-insertion analyses might be partly confounded by invariant T cells like MAIT and iNKT. For out-of-frame alpha sequences shared by twins, low generation probability was in excess.

Unique molecular identifiers were in the cDNA, with template-switch universal primer binding. TCRdb itself ran the 5' RACE reads through MiXCR, one entry per CDR3 protein. The table has about 300,000 distinct CDR3 sequences, roughly an eighth seen once. In addition, the sample was reused for a study of yellow fever vaccine responses in identical twins.

The source material was CD8+ T cells sorted from blood. The TCR sequence derives from a woman between 18 and 29 years old in good health.

The CDR3, as DNA: TGTGCCAGCAGCTTATCACAGGAGAAAAACATTCAGTACTTC. It yields the protein CASSLSQEKNIQYF. This rearrangement joins TRBV13 to TRBJ2-4; the D gene is possibly TRBD1 (5 bases). The germline V gene has CDR1 PRHDT and CDR2 FYEKMQ (reference sequence). V was trimmed by 2 bases and J by 4 bases, leaving 9 bases between them. The CDR3 runs 14 residues. The full variable domain, completed using reference TRBV13 and TRBJ2-4, is AAGVIQSPRHLIKEKRETATLKCYPIPRHDTVYWYQQGPGQDPQFLISFYEKMQSDKGSIPDRFSAQQFSDYHSELNMSSLELGDSALYFCASSLSQEKNIQYFGAGTRLSVL.